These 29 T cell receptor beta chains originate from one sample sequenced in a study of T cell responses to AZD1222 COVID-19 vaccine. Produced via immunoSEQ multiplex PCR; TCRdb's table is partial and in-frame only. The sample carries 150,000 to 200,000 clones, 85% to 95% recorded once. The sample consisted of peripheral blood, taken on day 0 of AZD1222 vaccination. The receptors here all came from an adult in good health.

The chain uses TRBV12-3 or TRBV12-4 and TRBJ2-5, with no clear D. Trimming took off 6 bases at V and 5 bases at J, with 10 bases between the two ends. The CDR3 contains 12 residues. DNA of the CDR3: TGTGCCAGCAGCCTCAACGGGGAGACCCAGTACTTC. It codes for CASSLNGETQYF.

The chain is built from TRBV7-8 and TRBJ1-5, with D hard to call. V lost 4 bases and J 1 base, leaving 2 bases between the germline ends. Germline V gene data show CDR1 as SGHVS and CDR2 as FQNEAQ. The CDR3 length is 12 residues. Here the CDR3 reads CASSWSNQPQHF. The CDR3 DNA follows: TGTGCCAGCAGCTGGAGCAATCAGCCCCAGCATTTT.

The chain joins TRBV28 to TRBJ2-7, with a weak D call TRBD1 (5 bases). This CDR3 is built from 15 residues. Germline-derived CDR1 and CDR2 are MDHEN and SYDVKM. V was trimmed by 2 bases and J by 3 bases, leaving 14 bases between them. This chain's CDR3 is CASSLPQGNSYEQYF. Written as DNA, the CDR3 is TGTGCCAGCAGTTTACCGCAGGGTAATAGCTACGAGCAGTACTTC.

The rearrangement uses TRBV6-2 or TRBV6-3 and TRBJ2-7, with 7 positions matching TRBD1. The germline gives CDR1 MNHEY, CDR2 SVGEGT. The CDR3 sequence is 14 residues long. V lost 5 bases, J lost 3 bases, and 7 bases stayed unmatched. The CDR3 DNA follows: TGTGCCAGCAGTAATCCGGGACAGCTCTACGAGCAGTACTTC. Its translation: CASSNPGQLYEQYF.

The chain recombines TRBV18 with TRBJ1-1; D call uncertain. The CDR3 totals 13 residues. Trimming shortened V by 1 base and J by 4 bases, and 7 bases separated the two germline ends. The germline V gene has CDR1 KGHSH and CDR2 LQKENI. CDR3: CASSPQVGTEAFF. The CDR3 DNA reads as TGTGCCAGCTCACCACAGGTCGGCACTGAAGCTTTCTTT.

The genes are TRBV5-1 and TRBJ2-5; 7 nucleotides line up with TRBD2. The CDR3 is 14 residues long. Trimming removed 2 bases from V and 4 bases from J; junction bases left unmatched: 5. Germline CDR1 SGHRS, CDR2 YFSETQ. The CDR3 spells CASSFGGRTETQYF. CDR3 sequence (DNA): TGCGCCAGCAGCTTCGGGGGGAGGACAGAGACCCAGTACTTC.

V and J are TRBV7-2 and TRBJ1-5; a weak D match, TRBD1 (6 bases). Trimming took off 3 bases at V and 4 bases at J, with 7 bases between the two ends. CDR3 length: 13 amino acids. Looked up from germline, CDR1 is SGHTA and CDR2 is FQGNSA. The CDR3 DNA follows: TGTGCCAGCAGCTTGAGGGGGAATCAGCCCCAGCATTTT. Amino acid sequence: CASSLRGNQPQHF.

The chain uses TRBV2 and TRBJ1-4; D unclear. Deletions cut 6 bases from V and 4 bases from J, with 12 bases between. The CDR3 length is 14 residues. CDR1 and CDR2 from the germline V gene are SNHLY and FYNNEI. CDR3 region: CASRAEALNEKLFF. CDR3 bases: TGTGCCAGCAGGGCGGAGGCCCTTAATGAAAAACTGTTTTTT.

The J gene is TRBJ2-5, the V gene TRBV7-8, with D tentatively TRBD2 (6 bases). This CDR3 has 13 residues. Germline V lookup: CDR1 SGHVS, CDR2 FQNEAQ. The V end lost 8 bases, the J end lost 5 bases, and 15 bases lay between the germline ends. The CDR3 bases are TGTGCCAGCTCCGGGCGGGGCGGGGAGACCCAGTACTTC. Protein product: CASSGRGGETQYF.

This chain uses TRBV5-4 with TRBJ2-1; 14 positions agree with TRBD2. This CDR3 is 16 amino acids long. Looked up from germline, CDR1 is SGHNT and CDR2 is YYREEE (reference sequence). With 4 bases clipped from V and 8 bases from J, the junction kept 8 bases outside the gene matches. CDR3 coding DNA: TGTGCCAGCAGCCAAGGGACTAGCGGGAGTACCGATGAGCAGTTCTTC. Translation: CASSQGTSGSTDEQFF.

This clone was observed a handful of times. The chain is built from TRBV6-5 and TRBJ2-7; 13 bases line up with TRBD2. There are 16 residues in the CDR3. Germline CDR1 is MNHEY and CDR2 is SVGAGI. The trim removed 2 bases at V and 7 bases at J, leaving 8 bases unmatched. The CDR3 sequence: CASSYPPGLAGYEQYF. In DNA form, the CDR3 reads TGTGCCAGCAGTTACCCTCCGGGACTAGCGGGATATGAGCAGTACTTC.

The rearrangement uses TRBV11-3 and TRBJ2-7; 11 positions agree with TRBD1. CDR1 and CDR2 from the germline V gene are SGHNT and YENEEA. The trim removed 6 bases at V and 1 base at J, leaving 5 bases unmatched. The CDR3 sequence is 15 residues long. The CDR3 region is CASRDRDRGSYEQYF. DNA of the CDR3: TGTGCCAGCAGGGACCGGGACAGGGGGTCCTACGAGCAGTACTTC.

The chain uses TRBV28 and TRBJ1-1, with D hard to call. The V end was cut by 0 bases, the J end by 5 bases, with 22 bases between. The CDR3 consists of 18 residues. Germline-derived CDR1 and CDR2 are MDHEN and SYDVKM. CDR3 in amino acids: CASSLWVQLRKLGTEAFF. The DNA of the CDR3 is TGTGCCAGCAGTTTATGGGTCCAGTTAAGGAAGCTGGGAACTGAAGCTTTCTTT.

The CDR3: CASSRRNTEAFF. Written as DNA, the CDR3 is TGTGCCAGCAGCCGCCGTAACACTGAAGCTTTCTTT. The rearrangement uses TRBV3-1 (or the pseudogene TRBV3-2) and TRBJ1-1; D gene uncertain. This CDR3 is 12 amino acids long. Trimming shortened V by 4 bases and J by 2 bases, and 5 bases separated the two germline ends. The V gene's germline CDR1 is LGHDT and CDR2 YNNKEL (reference sequence).

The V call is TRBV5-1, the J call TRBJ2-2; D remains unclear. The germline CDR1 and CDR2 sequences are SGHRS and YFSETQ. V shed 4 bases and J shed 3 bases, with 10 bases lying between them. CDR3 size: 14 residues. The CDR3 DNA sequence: TGCGCCAGCAGCCGGGCCAGTGACACCGGGGAGCTGTTTTTT. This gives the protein CASSRASDTGELFF.

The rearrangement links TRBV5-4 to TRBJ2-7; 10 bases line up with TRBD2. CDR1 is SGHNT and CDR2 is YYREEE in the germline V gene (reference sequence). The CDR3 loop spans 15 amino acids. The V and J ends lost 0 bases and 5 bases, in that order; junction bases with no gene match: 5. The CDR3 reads CASSLGVLAGDEQYF. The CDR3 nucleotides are TGTGCCAGCAGCTTGGGTGTTCTAGCGGGAGACGAGCAGTACTTC. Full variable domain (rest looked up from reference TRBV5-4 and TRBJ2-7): ETGVTQSPTHLIKTRGQQVTLRCSSQSGHNTVSWYQQALGQGPQFIFQYYREEENGRGNFPPRFSGLQFPNYSSELNVNALELDDSALYLCASSLGVLAGDEQYFGPGTRLTVT.

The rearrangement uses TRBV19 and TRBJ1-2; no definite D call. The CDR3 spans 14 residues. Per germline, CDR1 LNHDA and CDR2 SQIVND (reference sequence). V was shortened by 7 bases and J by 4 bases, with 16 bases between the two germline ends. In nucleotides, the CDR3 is TGTGCCAGTAAAGAACGAGGGCCGATCTATGGCTACACCTTC. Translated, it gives CASKERGPIYGYTF.

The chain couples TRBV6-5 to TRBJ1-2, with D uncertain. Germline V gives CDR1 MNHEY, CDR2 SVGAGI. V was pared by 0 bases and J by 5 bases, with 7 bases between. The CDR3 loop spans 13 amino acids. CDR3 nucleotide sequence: TGTGCCAGCAGTTACTCGAACATATATGGCTACACCTTC. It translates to CASSYSNIYGYTF.

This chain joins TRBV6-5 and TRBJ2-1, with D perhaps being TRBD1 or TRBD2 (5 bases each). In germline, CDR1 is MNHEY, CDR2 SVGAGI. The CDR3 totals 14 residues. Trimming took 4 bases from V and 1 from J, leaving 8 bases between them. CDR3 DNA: TGTGCCAGCAGTTCCGGGACGTCCTACAATGAGCAGTTCTTC. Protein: CASSSGTSYNEQFF.

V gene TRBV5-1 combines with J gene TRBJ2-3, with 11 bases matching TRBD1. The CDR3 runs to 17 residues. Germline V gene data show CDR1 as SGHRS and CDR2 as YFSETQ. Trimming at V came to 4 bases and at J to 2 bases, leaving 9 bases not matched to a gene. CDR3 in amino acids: CASSPGTGGAITDTQYF. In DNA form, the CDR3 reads TGCGCCAGCAGCCCCGGGACAGGGGGGGCCATCACAGATACGCAGTATTTT.

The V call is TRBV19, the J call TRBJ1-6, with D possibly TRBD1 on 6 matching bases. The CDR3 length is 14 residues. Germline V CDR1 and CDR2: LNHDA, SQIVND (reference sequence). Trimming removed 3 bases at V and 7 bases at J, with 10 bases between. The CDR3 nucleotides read TGTGCCAGTAGTATTACAGGGCCGAATTCACCCCTCCACTTT. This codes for CASSITGPNSPLHF. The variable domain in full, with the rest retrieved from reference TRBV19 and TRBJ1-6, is DGGITQSPKYLFRKEGQNVTLSCEQNLNHDAMYWYRQDPGQGLRLIYYSQIVNDFQKGDIAEGYSVSREKKESFPLTVTSAQKNPTAFYLCASSITGPNSPLHFGNGTRLTVT.

For the CDR3, the DNA is TGTGCCAGCTCACCACATCCGGGAGCCTCAGATACGCAGTATTTT. Its translation: CASSPHPGASDTQYF. V gene TRBV18 combines with J gene TRBJ2-3, with a weak D call TRBD2 (6 bases). Per the germline V gene, CDR1 is KGHSH and CDR2 is LQKENI. The ends were cut back, 1 base at V and 4 bases at J, with 12 bases in the middle. The CDR3 spans 15 residues.

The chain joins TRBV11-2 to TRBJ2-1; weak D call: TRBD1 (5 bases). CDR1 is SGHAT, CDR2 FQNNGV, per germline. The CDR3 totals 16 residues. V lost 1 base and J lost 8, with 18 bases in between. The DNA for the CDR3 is TGTGCCAGCAGCTTAGTCGGCTGGGGCTCGGAAGATGAGCAGTTCTTC. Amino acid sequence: CASSLVGWGSEDEQFF.

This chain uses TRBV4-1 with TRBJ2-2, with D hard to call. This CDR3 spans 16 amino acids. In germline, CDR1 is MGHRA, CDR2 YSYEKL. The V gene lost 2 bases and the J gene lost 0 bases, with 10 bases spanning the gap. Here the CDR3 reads CASSQRTAPNTGELFF. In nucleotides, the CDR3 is TGCGCCAGCAGCCAACGAACAGCACCGAACACCGGGGAGCTGTTTTTT.

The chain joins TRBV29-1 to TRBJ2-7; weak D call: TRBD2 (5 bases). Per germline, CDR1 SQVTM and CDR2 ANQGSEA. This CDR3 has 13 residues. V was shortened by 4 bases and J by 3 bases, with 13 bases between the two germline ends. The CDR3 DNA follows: TGCAGCGTTGGAGGGCCGGCCGGCTACGAGCAGTACTTC. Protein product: CSVGGPAGYEQYF.

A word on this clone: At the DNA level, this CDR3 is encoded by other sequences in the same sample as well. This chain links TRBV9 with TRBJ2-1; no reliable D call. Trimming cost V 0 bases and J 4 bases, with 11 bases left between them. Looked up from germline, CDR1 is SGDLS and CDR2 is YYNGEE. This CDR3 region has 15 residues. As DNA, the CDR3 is TGTGCCAGCAGCGTAGGGCTAGACTTTTACAATGAGCAGTTCTTC. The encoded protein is CASSVGLDFYNEQFF.

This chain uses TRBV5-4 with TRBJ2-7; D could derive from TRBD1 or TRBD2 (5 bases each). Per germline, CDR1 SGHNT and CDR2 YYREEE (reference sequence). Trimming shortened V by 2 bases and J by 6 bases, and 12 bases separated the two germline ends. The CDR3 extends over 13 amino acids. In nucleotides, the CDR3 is TGTGCCAGCAGCTTTAGGGGTGGAGGCGAGCAGTACTTC. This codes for CASSFRGGGEQYF. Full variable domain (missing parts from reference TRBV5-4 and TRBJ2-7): ETGVTQSPTHLIKTRGQQVTLRCSSQSGHNTVSWYQQALGQGPQFIFQYYREEENGRGNFPPRFSGLQFPNYSSELNVNALELDDSALYLCASSFRGGGEQYFGPGTRLTVT.

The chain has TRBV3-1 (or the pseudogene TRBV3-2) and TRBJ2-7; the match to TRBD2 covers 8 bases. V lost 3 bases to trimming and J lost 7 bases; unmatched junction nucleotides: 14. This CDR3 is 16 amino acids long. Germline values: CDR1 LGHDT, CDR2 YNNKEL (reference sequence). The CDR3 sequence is CASSQFGGADSSEQYF. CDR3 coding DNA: TGTGCCAGCAGCCAGTTCGGGGGGGCAGATTCGAGTGAGCAGTACTTC.

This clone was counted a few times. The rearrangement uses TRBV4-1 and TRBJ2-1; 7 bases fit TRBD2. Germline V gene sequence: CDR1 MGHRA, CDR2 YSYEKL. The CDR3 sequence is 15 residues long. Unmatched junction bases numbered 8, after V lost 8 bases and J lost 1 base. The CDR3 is CASAEASGSYNEQFF. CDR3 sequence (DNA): TGCGCCAGCGCAGAGGCTAGCGGTTCCTACAATGAGCAGTTCTTC.